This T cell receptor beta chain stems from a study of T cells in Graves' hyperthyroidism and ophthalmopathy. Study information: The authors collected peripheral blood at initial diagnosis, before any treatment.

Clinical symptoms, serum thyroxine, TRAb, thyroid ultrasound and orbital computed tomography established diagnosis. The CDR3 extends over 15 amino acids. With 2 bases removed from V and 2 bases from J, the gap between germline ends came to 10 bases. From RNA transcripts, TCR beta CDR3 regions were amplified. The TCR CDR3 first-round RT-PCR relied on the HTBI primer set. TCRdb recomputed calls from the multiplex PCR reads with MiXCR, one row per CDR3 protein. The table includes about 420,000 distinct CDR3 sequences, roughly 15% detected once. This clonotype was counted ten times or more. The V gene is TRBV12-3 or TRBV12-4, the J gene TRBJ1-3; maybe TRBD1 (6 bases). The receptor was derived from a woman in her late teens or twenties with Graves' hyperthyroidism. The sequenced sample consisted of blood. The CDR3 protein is CASSLQTGPGNTIYF. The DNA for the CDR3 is TGTGCCAGCAGTTTACAGACAGGCCCTGGAAACACCATATATTTT.